Only a few counts were recorded for the clone carrying this T cell receptor (beta chain). What it recognizes is unknown. These data are taken from a study of T-cell memory formation after mild COVID-19. Study at large: TCR clusters largely stayed donor specific. Regarding the study as a whole: Pre-infection memory carried some responding clones, suggesting that cross-reactive memory joined. Clones that contracted from day 15 to 85 had balanced CD4/CD8; later expanders were CD4+ biased.

cDNA libraries for TCR alpha and TCR beta, carrying sample barcodes and UMIs, came from 5'RACE with constant-segment primers. Each CDR3 protein gets one entry after TCRdb re-called the 5' RACE reads with MiXCR. The sample yields roughly 450,000 distinct CDR3 sequences, 18% seen once. The TCR originated in an adult woman who had mild COVID-19 (a few samples of this study predate the infection). Cell type and time point are not known. The material sequenced was PBMCs or a T cell subset sorted from them (not recorded which).

CDR3 sequence: CASTREMNTEAFF. In nucleotides, the CDR3 is TGTGCCAGCACTCGGGAGATGAACACTGAAGCTTTCTTT. The gene calls are TRBV2 and TRBJ1-1, with D hard to call. This CDR3 spans 13 amino acids. Germline CDR1 SNHLY, CDR2 FYNNEI. Trimming removed 7 bases from V and 0 bases from J, with 9 bases in between.